This TCR beta chain was found in a study of cytomegalovirus exposure and HLA in healthy donors. Germline trimming cut 3 bases from V and 7 bases from J; bases unmatched to any gene: 7. The CDR3 loop spans 14 amino acids. CDR1 is MNHEY, CDR2 SMNVEV, per germline (reference sequence). With 60 Vbeta and 13 Jbeta primers, the PCR was carried out. TCRdb keeps only in-frame clones here, not all; method: immunoSEQ multiplex PCR. The data hold approximately 150,000 clones, with around 70% observed a single time. Sequences were obtained from PBMCs. The receptor was derived from a man aged 18 to 29 in good health and CMV-seropositive. This chain uses TRBV27 with TRBJ2-7; 9 bases are a match to TRBD2. The CDR3 bases are TGTGCCAGCAGTTTGACGGCTAGCGGGAATGAGCAGTACGTC. Translation: CASSLTASGNEQYV.